Sequencing of this TCR beta chain was carried out in a study of blood T cell repertoires in COVID-19. In the study overall: The United States, Italy and Spain provided the acute and convalescent COVID-19 samples. Sources were T cells, B-cell-depleted T cells, or PBMCs; the material itself was cDNA or gDNA.

Germline lookup yields CDR1 SGHAT and CDR2 FQNNGV. The CDR3 runs to 14 residues. Trimming cost V 3 bases and J 11 bases, with 16 bases left between them. Original handling: Estimates of nucleated cell counts were drawn from the amplification of reference gene primers. The table came from immunoSEQ multiplex PCR; TCRdb's copy has only in-frame clones and leaves some out. V and J calls and clone size come straight from that table; D and trimming were deduced from the DNA. The table records tens of thousands of clones, roughly 81% of them present only once. The sample was peripheral blood. This chain uses TRBV11-2 with TRBJ1-4; D possibly corresponds to TRBD1 (6 bases). The clonotype originates from an older woman with acute or convalescent COVID-19. Here the CDR3 reads CASSFLDGGAKLFF. As DNA, the CDR3 is TGTGCCAGCAGCTTCCTTGACGGGGGGGCGAAACTGTTTTTT. Drawing the rest from reference TRBV11-2 and TRBJ1-4, the complete variable domain is EAGVAQSPRYKIIEKRQSVAFWCNPISGHATLYWYQQILGQGPKLLIQFQNNGVVDDSQLPKDRFSAERLKGVDSTLKIQPAKLEDSAVYLCASSFLDGGAKLFFGSGTQLSVL.